These 3 T cell receptor beta chains came from one sample sequenced in a study of blood T cell repertoires in COVID-19. Method: immunoSEQ multiplex PCR; TCRdb's copy keeps in-frame clones and lacks some. The table lists about 180,000 clones, around 88% of them singletons. The material sequenced was peripheral blood. These receptors originate from a woman aged 25 to 45 with acute or convalescent COVID-19.

V gene TRBV2 combines with J gene TRBJ1-2; no clear D. Trimming took 9 bases from V and 6 from J, leaving 11 bases between them. This CDR3 is 11 amino acids long. Germline CDR1 is SNHLY and CDR2 is FYNNEI. The CDR3 DNA follows: TGTGCCAGGCGGGGTGGGAATGGCTACACCTTC. Residues: CARRGGNGYTF.

The V call is TRBV12-5, the J call TRBJ2-1; 13 bases align to TRBD2. This CDR3 region has 18 residues. The germline gives CDR1 LGHNT, CDR2 FRNRAP. V shed 3 bases and J 8 bases; nucleotides not matched to a gene: 13. CDR3 nucleotides: TGTGCTAGTGGTTTTCCCGAAGGACTAGCGGGAGCGGACGATGAGCAGTTCTTC. Its translation is CASGFPEGLAGADDEQFF.

CDR3 bases: TGTGCCAGCAGCTTCTCCAGGGGGATGGCTTTCTTT. Its protein product is CASSFSRGMAFF. The rearrangement joins TRBV11-3 to TRBJ1-1; 7 nucleotides match TRBD1. This CDR3 is 12 amino acids long. Germline CDR1 SGHNT, CDR2 YENEEA. The trim removed 3 bases at V and 11 bases at J, leaving 6 bases unmatched.